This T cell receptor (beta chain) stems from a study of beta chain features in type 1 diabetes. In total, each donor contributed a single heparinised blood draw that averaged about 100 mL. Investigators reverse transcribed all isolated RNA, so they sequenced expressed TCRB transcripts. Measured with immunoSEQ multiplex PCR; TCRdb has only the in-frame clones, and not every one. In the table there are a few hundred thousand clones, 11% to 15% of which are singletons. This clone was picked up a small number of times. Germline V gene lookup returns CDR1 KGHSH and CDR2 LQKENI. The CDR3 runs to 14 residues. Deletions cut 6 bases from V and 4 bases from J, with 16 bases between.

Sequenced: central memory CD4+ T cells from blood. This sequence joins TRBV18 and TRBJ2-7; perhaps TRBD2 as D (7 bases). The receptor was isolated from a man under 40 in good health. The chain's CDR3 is CASSRNREGYEQYF. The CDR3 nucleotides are TGTGCCAGCTCTCGAAACAGGGAGGGGTACGAGCAGTACTTC.